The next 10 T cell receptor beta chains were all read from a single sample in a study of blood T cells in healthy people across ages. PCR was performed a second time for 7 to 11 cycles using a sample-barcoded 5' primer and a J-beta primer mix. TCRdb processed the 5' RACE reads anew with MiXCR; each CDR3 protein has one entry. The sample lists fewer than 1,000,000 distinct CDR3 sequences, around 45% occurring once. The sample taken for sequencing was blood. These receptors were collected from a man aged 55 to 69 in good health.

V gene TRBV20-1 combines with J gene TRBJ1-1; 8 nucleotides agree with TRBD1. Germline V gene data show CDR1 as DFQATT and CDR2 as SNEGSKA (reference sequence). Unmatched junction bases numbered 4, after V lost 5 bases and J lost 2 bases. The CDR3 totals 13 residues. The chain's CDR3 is CSAGQGSNTEAFF. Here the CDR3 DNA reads TGCAGTGCTGGACAGGGTTCCAACACTGAAGCTTTCTTT.

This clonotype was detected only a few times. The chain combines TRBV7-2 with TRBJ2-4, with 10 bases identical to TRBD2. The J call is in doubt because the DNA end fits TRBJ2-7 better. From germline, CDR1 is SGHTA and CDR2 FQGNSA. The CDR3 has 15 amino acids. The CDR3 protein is CASSRVGLAGDEQYF. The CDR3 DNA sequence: TGTGCCAGCAGCCGCGTCGGTCTAGCGGGGGACGAGCAGTACTTC.

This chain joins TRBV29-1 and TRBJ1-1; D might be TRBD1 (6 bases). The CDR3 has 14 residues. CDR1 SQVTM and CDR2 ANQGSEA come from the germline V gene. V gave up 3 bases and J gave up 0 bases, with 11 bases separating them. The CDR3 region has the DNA TGCAGCGTTGATACAGGGTCAATGAACACTGAAGCTTTCTTT. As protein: CSVDTGSMNTEAFF. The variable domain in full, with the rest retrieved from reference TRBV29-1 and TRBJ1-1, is SAVISQKPSRDICQRGTSLTIQCQVDSQVTMMFWYRQQPGQSLTLIATANQGSEATYESGFVIDKFPISRPNLTFSTLTVSNMSPEDSSIYLCSVDTGSMNTEAFFGQGTRLTVV.

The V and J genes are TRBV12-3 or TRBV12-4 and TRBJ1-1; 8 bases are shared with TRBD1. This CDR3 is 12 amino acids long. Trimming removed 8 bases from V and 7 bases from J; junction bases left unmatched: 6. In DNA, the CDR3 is TGTGCCAGCCGGGACAGGACTGTTGAAGCTTTCTTT. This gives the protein CASRDRTVEAFF.

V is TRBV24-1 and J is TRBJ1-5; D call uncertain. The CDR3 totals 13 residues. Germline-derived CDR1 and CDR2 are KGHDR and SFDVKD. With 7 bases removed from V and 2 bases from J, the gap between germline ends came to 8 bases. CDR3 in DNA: TGTGCCACCAGAGGTGCCGGCAATCAGCCCCAGCATTTT. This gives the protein CATRGAGNQPQHF.

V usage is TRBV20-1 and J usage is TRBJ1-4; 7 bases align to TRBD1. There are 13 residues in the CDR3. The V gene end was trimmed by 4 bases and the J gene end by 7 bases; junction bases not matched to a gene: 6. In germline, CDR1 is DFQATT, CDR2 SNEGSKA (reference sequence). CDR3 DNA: TGCAGTGCTATTGACAGGGATGGTGAAAAACTGTTTTTT. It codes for CSAIDRDGEKLFF.

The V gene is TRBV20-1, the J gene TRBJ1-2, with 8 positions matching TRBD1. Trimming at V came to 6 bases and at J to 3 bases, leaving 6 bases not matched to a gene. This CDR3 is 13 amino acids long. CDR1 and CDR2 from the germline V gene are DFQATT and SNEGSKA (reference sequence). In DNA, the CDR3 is TGCAGTGCCCCGGACAGGGAGGACTATGGCTACACCTTC. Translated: CSAPDREDYGYTF.

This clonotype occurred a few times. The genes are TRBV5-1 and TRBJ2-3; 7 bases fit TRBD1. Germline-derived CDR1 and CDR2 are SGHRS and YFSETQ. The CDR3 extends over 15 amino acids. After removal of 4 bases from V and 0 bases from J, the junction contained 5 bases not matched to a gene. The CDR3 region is CASSTPGQSTDTQYF. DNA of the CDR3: TGCGCCAGCAGCACACCGGGACAGAGCACAGATACGCAGTATTTT.

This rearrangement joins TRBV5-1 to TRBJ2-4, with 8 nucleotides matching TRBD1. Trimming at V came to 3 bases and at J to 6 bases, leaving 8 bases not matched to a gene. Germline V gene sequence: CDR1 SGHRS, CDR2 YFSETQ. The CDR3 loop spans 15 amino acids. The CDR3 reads CASSSVQGAVNIQYF. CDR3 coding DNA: TGCGCCAGCAGCTCAGTCCAGGGGGCCGTAAACATTCAGTACTTC.

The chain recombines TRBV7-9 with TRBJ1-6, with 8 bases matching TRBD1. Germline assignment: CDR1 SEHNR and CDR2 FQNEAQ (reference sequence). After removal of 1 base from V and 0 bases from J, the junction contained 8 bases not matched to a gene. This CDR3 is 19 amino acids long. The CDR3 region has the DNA TGTGCCAGCAGCTTAGGGTCAGGGGGCGAAAGCTCCTATAATTCACCCCTCCACTTT. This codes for CASSLGSGGESSYNSPLHF. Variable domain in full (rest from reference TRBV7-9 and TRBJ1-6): DTGVSQNPRHKITKRGQNVTFRCDPISEHNRLYWYRQTLGQGPEFLTYFQNEAQLEKSRLLSDRFSAERPKGSFSTLEIQRTEQGDSAMYLCASSLGSGGESSYNSPLHFGNGTRLTVT.